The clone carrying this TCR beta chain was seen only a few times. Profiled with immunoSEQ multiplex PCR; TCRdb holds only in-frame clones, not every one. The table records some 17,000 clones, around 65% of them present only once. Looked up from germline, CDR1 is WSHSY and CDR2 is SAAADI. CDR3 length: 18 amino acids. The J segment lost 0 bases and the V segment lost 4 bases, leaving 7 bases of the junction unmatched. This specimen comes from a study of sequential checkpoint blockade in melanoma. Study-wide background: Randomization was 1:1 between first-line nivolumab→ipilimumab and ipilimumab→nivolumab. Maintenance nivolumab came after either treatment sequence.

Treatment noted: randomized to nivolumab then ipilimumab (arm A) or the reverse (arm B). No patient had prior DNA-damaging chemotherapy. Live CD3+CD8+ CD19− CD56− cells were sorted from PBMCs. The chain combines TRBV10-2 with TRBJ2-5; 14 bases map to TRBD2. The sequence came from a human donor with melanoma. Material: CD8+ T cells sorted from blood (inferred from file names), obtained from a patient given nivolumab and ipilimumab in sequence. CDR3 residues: CASSGGTSGGPYQETQYF. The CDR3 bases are TGCGCCAGCAGTGGGGGGACTAGCGGGGGACCGTACCAAGAGACCCAGTACTTC.